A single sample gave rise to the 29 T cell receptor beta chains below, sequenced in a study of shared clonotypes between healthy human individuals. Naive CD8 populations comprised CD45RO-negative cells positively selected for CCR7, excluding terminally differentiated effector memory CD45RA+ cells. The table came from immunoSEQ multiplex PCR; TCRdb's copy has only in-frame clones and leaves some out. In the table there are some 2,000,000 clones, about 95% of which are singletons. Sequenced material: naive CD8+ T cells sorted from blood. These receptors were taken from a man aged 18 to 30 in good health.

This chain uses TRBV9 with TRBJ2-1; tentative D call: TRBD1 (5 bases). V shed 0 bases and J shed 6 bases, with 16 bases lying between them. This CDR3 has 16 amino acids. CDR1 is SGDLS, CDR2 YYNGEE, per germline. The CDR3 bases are TGTGCCAGCAGCGTAGTGGGTTGGGGCTCCACCAATGAGCAGTTCTTC. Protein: CASSVVGWGSTNEQFF.

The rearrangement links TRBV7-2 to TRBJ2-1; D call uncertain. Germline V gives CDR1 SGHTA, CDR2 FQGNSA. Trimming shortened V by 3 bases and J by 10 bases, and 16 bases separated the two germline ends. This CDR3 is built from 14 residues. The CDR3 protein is CASSFGFYRKEQFF. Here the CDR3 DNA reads TGTGCCAGCAGCTTTGGCTTTTACCGTAAGGAGCAGTTCTTC.

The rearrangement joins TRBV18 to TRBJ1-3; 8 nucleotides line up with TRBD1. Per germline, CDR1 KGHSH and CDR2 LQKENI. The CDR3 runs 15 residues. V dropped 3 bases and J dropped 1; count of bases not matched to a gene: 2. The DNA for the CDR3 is TGTGCCAGCTCACCTGACAGGGGATCTGGAAACACCATATATTTT. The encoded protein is CASSPDRGSGNTIYF. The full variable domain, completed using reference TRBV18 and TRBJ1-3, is NAGVMQNPRHLVRRRGQEARLRCSPMKGHSHVYWYRQLPEEGLKFMVYLQKENIIDESGMPKERFSAEFPKEGPSILRIQQVVRGDSAAYFCASSPDRGSGNTIYFGEGSWLTVV.

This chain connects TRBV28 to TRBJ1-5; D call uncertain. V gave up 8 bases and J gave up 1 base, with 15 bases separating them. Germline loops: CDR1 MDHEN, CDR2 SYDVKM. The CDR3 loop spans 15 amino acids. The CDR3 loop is CASLAGRESNQPQHF. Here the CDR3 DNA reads TGTGCCAGCCTTGCTGGGAGGGAGAGCAATCAGCCCCAGCATTTT.

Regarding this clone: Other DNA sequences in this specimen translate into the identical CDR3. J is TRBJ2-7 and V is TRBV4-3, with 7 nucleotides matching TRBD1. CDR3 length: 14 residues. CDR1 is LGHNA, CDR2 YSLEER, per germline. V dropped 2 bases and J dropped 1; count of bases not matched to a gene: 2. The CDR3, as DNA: TGCGCCAGCAGCCAATGGACAGGATCCTACGAGCAGTACTTC. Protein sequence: CASSQWTGSYEQYF.

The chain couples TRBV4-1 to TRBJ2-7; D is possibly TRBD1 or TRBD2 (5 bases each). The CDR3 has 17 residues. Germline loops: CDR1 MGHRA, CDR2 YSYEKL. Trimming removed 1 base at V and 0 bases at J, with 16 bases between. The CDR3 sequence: CASSQGLEGPSSYEQYF. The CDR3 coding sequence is TGCGCCAGCAGCCAAGGGTTAGAGGGACCAAGCTCCTACGAGCAGTACTTC.

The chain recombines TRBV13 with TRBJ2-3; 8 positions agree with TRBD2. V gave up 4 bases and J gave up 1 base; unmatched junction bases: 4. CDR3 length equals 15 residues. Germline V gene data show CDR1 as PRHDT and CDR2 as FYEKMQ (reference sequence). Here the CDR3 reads CASSSGGFGTDTQYF. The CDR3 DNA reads TGTGCCAGCAGCTCGGGGGGGTTCGGCACAGATACGCAGTATTTT.

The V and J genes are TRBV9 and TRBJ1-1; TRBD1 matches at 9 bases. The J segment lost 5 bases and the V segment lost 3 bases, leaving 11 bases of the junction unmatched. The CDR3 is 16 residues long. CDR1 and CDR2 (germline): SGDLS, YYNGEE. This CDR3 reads CASSGGRDRGTTEAFF. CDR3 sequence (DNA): TGTGCCAGCAGCGGGGGAAGAGACAGGGGGACGACTGAAGCTTTCTTT. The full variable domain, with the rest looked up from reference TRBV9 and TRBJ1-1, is DSGVTQTPKHLITATGQRVTLRCSPRSGDLSVYWYQQSLDQGLQFLIQYYNGEERAKGNILERFSAQQFPDLHSELNLSSLELGDSALYFCASSGGRDRGTTEAFFGQGTRLTVV.

Here the CDR3 reads CASSATDGYTF. CDR3 nucleotides: TGTGCCAGCAGCGCCACAGATGGCTACACCTTC. The chain employs TRBV13 and TRBJ1-2; no firm D call. Trimming took 5 bases from V and 6 from J, leaving 7 bases between them. CDR1 is PRHDT, CDR2 FYEKMQ, per germline (reference sequence). This CDR3 region has 11 residues.

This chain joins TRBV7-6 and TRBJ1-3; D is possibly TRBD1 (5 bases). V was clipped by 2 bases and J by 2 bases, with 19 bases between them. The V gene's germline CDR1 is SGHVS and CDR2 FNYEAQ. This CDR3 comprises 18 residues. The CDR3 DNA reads TGTGCCAGCAGCTTATTTCGTCCAGGGAAATTTACTGGAAACACCATATATTTT. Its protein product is CASSLFRPGKFTGNTIYF.

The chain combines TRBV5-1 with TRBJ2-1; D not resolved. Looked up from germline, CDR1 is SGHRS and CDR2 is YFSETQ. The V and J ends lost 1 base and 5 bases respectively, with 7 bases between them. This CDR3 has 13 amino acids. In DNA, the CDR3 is TGCGCCAGCAGCTTGTTCTACAACAATGAGCAGTTCTTC. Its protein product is CASSLFYNNEQFF.

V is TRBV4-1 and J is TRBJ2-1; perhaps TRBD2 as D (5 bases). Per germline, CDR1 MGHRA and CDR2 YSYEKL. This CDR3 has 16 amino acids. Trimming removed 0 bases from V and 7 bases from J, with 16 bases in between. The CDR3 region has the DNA TGCGCCAGCAGCCAAGATCTTTGGGGTAGCGCGAATGAGCAGTTCTTC. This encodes CASSQDLWGSANEQFF.

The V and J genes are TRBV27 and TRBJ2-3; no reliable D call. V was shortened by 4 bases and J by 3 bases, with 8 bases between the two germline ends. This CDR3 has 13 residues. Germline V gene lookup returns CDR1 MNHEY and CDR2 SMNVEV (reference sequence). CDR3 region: CASSSLTTDTQYF. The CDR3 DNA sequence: TGTGCCAGCAGTTCCCTCACGACAGATACGCAGTATTTT.

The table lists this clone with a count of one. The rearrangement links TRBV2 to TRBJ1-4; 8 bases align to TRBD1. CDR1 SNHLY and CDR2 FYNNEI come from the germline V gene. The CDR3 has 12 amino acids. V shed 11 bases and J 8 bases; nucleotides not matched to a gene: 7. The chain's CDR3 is CASSQGDEKLFF. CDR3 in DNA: TGTGCCTCCTCACAGGGGGACGAAAAACTGTTTTTT.

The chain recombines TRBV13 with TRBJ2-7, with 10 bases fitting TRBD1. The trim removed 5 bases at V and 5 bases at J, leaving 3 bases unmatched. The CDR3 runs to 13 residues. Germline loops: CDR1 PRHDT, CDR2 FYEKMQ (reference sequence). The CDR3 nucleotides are TGTGCCAGCAGCCACGACAGGGGGCACGAGCAGTACTTC. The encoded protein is CASSHDRGHEQYF.

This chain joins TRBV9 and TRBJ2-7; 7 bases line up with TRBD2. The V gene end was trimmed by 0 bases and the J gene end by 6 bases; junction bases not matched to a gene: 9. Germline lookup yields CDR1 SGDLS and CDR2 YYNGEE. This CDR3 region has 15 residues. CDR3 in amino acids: CASSVGAGALIEQYF. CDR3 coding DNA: TGTGCCAGCAGCGTAGGCGCGGGAGCTTTGATCGAGCAGTACTTC.

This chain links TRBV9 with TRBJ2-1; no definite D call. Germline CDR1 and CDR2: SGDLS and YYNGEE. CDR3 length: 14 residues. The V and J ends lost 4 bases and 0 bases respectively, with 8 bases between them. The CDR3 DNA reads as TGTGCCAGCAGCCCCCCCTTCTCCTACAATGAGCAGTTCTTC. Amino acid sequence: CASSPPFSYNEQFF. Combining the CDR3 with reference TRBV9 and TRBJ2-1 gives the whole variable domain DSGVTQTPKHLITATGQRVTLRCSPRSGDLSVYWYQQSLDQGLQFLIQYYNGEERAKGNILERFSAQQFPDLHSELNLSSLELGDSALYFCASSPPFSYNEQFFGPGTRLTVL.

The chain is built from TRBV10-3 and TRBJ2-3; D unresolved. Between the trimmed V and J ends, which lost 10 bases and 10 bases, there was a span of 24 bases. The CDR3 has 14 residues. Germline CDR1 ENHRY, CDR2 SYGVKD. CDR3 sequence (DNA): TGTGCCACCACTACTCCTAGTACAACCAATCCGCAGTATTTT. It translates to CATTTPSTTNPQYF.

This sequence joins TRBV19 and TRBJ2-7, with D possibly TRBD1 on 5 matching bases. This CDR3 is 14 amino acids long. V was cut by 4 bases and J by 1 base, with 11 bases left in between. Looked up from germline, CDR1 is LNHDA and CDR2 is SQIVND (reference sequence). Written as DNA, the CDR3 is TGTGCCAGTAGTAGTTCAGGGATGTCCTACGAGCAGTACTTC. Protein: CASSSSGMSYEQYF.

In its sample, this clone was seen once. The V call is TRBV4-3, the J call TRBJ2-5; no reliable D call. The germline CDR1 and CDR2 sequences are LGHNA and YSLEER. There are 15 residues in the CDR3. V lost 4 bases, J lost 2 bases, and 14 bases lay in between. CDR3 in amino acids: CASSRLLSPQETQYF. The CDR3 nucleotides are TGCGCCAGCAGCCGTCTACTCTCACCACAAGAGACCCAGTACTTC.

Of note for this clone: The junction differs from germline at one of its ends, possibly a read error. The CDR3 reads CATSPTGSTGELFF. The CDR3 nucleotides are TGTGCCACCTCACCGACAGGGTCCACCGGGGAGCTGTTTTTT. The rearrangement uses TRBV18 and TRBJ2-2; the match to TRBD1 covers 7 bases. Germline V gene lookup returns CDR1 KGHSH and CDR2 LQKENI. CDR3 size: 14 residues.

The CDR3 bases are TGCGCCAGCAGCTTGGAAACAGGGACCTACGAGCAGTACTTC. Translated, it gives CASSLETGTYEQYF. The chain carries TRBV5-1 and TRBJ2-7, with D perhaps matching TRBD1 (6 bases). Germline loops: CDR1 SGHRS, CDR2 YFSETQ. Deletions cut 0 bases from V and 2 bases from J, with 9 bases between. The CDR3 extends over 14 amino acids.

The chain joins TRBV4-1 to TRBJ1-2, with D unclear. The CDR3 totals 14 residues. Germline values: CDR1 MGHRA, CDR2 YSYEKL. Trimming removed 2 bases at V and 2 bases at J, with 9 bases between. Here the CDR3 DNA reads TGCGCCAGCAGCCAATCCCTATCAAACTATGGCTACACCTTC. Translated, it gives CASSQSLSNYGYTF.

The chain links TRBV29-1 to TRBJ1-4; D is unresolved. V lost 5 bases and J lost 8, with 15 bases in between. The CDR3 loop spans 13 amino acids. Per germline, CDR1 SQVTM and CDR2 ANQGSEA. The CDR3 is CSVLSPTREKLFF. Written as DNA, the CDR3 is TGCAGCGTTTTGTCTCCCACGAGGGAAAAACTGTTTTTT.

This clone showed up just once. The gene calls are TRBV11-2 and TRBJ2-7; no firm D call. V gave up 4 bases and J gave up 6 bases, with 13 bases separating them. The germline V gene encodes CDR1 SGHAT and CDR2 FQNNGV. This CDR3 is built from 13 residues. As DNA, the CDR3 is TGTGCCAGCAGCTCCCTAGTGGTTGGCGAGCAGTACTTC. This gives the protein CASSSLVVGEQYF.

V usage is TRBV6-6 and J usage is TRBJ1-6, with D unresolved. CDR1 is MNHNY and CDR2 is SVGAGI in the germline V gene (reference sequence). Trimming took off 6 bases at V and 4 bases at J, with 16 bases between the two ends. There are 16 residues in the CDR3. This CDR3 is CASRHQDGNYNSPLHF. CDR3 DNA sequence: TGTGCCAGCAGACACCAGGACGGAAATTATAATTCACCCCTCCACTTT.

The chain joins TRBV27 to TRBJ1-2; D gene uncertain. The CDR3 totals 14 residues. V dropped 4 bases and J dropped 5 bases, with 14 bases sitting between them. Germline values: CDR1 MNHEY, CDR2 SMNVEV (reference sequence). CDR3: CASSSTRPVYGYTF. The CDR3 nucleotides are TGTGCCAGCAGTTCCACGAGGCCTGTTTATGGCTACACCTTC.

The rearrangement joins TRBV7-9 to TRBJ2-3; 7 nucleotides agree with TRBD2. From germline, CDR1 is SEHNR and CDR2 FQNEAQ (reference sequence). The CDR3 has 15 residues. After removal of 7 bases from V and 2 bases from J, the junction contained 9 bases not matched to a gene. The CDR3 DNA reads TGTGCCAGCACTGGGGAGGGGACTTCCACAGATACGCAGTATTTT. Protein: CASTGEGTSTDTQYF.

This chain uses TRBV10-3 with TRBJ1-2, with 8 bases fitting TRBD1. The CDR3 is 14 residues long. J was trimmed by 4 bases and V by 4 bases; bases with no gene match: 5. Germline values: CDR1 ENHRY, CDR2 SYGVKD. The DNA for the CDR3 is TGTGCCATCAGTGCGGCAGGGGGCGGCTATGGCTACACCTTC. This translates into CAISAAGGGYGYTF.